Listed below are T cell receptor beta chains from one sample, sequenced in a study of CD8 T cells in Susac syndrome. TCRdb reprocessed the immunoSEQ multiplex PCR reads with MiXCR, giving one entry per CDR3 protein. The data hold about 110,000 distinct CDR3 sequences, with around 94% observed a single time. The specimen sequenced was CD8+ T cells from PBMCs. Receptors were obtained from a human donor with Susac syndrome. The CDR3 runs from the conserved cysteine through the conserved F or W. Each record gives: J gene, D gene, clone size, V gene, CDR3 protein, CDR3 DNA. D genes are given only for firm matches. Expanded clones get a size class; other rows say once, few or many, or leave the size out.

J gene: TRBJ2-5
D gene: TRBD2
clone size: NA
V gene: TRBV9
CDR3 protein: CASSVGGGTETQYF
CDR3 DNA: TGTGCCAGCAGCGTAGGCGGGGGGACAGAGACCCAGTACTTC

J gene: TRBJ1-5
D gene: TRBD1
clone size: NA
V gene: TRBV2
CDR3 protein: CASRTGQGNQPQHF
CDR3 DNA: TGTGCCAGCAGAACGGGACAGGGCAATCAGCCCCAGCATTTT

J gene: TRBJ2-7
D gene: NA
clone size: NA
V gene: TRBV7-9
CDR3 protein: CASSFGNVGYEQYF
CDR3 DNA: TGTGCCAGCAGCTTCGGGAATGTGGGTTACGAGCAGTACTTC

J gene: TRBJ1-2
D gene: NA
clone size: NA
V gene: TRBV9
CDR3 protein: CASSVEGGNYGYTF
CDR3 DNA: TGTGCCAGCAGCGTAGAGGGGGGCAACTATGGCTACACCTTC

J gene: TRBJ2-3
D gene: NA
clone size: NA
V gene: TRBV20-1
CDR3 protein: CSASRLAGTDTQYF
CDR3 DNA: TGCAGTGCTTCTCGGCTAGCCGGGACAGATACGCAGTATTTT

J gene: TRBJ1-4
D gene: NA
clone size: NA
V gene: TRBV20-1
CDR3 protein: CSARDFRGTNEKLFF
CDR3 DNA: TGCAGTGCTAGAGATTTCAGGGGCACTAATGAAAAACTGTTTTTT

J gene: TRBJ2-7
D gene: NA
clone size: NA
V gene: TRBV25-1
CDR3 protein: CASSGQAYEQYF
CDR3 DNA: TGTGCCAGCAGTGGGCAGGCGTACGAGCAGTACTTC

J gene: TRBJ1-5
D gene: TRBD1
clone size: NA
V gene: TRBV7-9
CDR3 protein: CASSSNRGGGNQPQHF
CDR3 DNA: TGTGCCAGCAGCAGTAACAGGGGAGGCGGCAATCAGCCCCAGCATTTT

J gene: TRBJ2-7
D gene: NA
clone size: NA
V gene: TRBV11-2
CDR3 protein: CASSLSIDYEQYF
CDR3 DNA: TGTGCCAGCAGTCTTAGTATTGACTACGAGCAGTACTTC

J gene: TRBJ2-5
D gene: NA
clone size: few
V gene: TRBV14
CDR3 protein: CASSLEVQETQYF
CDR3 DNA: TGTGCCAGCAGCCTGGAAGTCCAAGAGACCCAGTACTTC

J gene: TRBJ1-1
D gene: NA
clone size: NA
V gene: TRBV5-6
CDR3 protein: CASSPNPTAEAFF
CDR3 DNA: TGTGCCAGCAGCCCGAATCCGACAGCCGAAGCTTTCTTT

J gene: TRBJ2-7
D gene: TRBD1
clone size: NA
V gene: TRBV5-6
CDR3 protein: CASSIRTGVYEQYF
CDR3 DNA: TGTGCCAGCAGCATCCGGACAGGGGTCTACGAGCAGTACTTC

J gene: TRBJ1-4
D gene: NA
clone size: NA
V gene: TRBV19
CDR3 protein: CASKRRRDEKLFF
CDR3 DNA: TGTGCCAGTAAAAGGAGGAGGGATGAAAAACTGTTTTTT

J gene: TRBJ2-1
D gene: TRBD2
clone size: NA
V gene: TRBV29-1
CDR3 protein: CSVEGREGRASYNEQFF
CDR3 DNA: TGCAGCGTTGAAGGGAGGGAGGGGCGAGCCTCCTACAATGAGCAGTTCTTC

J gene: TRBJ2-2
D gene: TRBD1
clone size: NA
V gene: TRBV29-1
CDR3 protein: CSVDIQGATGELFF
CDR3 DNA: TGCAGCGTTGATATCCAGGGGGCTACCGGGGAGCTGTTTTTT

J gene: TRBJ2-7
D gene: NA
clone size: NA
V gene: TRBV9
CDR3 protein: CASSVASGSEQYF
CDR3 DNA: TGTGCCAGCAGCGTCGCGTCCGGAAGCGAGCAGTACTTC

J gene: TRBJ2-3
D gene: NA
clone size: once
V gene: TRBV5-4
CDR3 protein: CASSLWADTQYF
CDR3 DNA: TGTGCCAGCAGCTTGTGGGCAGATACGCAGTATTTT

J gene: TRBJ2-2
D gene: NA
clone size: NA
V gene: TRBV24-1
CDR3 protein: CATSEETGNTGELFF
CDR3 DNA: TGTGCCACCAGTGAAGAGACAGGGAACACCGGGGAGCTGTTTTTT

J gene: TRBJ1-3
D gene: NA
clone size: once
V gene: TRBV25-1
CDR3 protein: CASIRSEAPGNTIYF
CDR3 DNA: TGTGCCAGCATTCGTTCGGAGGCTCCTGGAAACACCATATATTTT

J gene: TRBJ1-2
D gene: NA
clone size: NA
V gene: TRBV11-2
CDR3 protein: CASSSTRDRLYGYTF
CDR3 DNA: TGTGCCAGCAGCTCGACCCGGGACCGGCTATATGGCTACACCTTC

J gene: TRBJ1-1
D gene: TRBD1
clone size: NA
V gene: TRBV4-3
CDR3 protein: CASSQGTGVNAEAFF
CDR3 DNA: TGCGCCAGCAGCCAAGGGACAGGGGTCAACGCTGAAGCTTTCTTT

J gene: TRBJ2-7
D gene: NA
clone size: NA
V gene: TRBV12-3/TRBV12-4
CDR3 protein: CASSTTDAEQYF
CDR3 DNA: TGTGCCAGCAGTACCACAGACGCCGAGCAGTACTTC

J gene: TRBJ1-2
D gene: NA
clone size: NA
V gene: TRBV7-9
CDR3 protein: CASSLAPAENGYTF
CDR3 DNA: TGTGCCAGCAGCTTAGCGCCGGCAGAGAATGGCTACACCTTC

J gene: TRBJ1-6
D gene: NA
clone size: NA
V gene: TRBV7-8
CDR3 protein: CASSLGPSGNSPLHF
CDR3 DNA: TGTGCCAGCAGCTTAGGGCCGTCCGGTAATTCACCCCTCCACTTT

J gene: TRBJ2-7
D gene: NA
clone size: NA
V gene: TRBV3-1
CDR3 protein: CASSHLTGYEQYF
CDR3 DNA: TGTGCCAGCAGCCACCTGACAGGATACGAGCAGTACTTC

J gene: TRBJ2-1
D gene: NA
clone size: NA
V gene: TRBV5-1
CDR3 protein: CASSRSYNEQFF
CDR3 DNA: TGCGCCAGCAGCCGATCCTACAATGAGCAGTTCTTC

J gene: TRBJ2-5
D gene: NA
clone size: NA
V gene: TRBV5-6
CDR3 protein: CASSTTGRTRGETQYF
CDR3 DNA: TGTGCCAGCAGCACCACCGGACGGACCCGGGGAGAGACCCAGTACTTC

J gene: TRBJ1-5
D gene: NA
clone size: NA
V gene: TRBV6-4
CDR3 protein: CASSTGSGQPQHF
CDR3 DNA: TGTGCCAGCAGTACCGGGTCCGGTCAGCCCCAGCATTTT

J gene: TRBJ2-5
D gene: TRBD2
clone size: NA
V gene: TRBV15
CDR3 protein: CATSEEIVGSSGNQETQYF
CDR3 DNA: TGTGCCACCAGCGAAGAGATAGTCGGGTCTAGCGGGAACCAAGAGACCCAGTACTTC

J gene: TRBJ2-1
D gene: TRBD2
clone size: NA
V gene: TRBV20-1
CDR3 protein: CSARSPGLAGTEQFF
CDR3 DNA: TGCAGTGCTAGATCCCCGGGACTAGCGGGGACTGAGCAGTTCTTC

J gene: TRBJ2-3
D gene: TRBD2
clone size: NA
V gene: TRBV7-9
CDR3 protein: CASSVNQGGSADTQYF
CDR3 DNA: TGTGCCAGCAGCGTCAATCAGGGAGGGAGCGCAGATACGCAGTATTTT

J gene: TRBJ2-7
D gene: NA
clone size: once
V gene: TRBV4-3
CDR3 protein: CASSQDGRGAEQYF
CDR3 DNA: TGCGCCAGCAGCCAAGATGGGAGGGGGGCCGAGCAGTACTTC

J gene: TRBJ2-7
D gene: NA
clone size: NA
V gene: TRBV27
CDR3 protein: CASSSSGVHEQYF
CDR3 DNA: TGTGCCAGCAGTTCCTCAGGGGTTCACGAGCAGTACTTC

J gene: TRBJ2-3
D gene: NA
clone size: NA
V gene: TRBV29-1
CDR3 protein: CSVDIRNTDTQYF
CDR3 DNA: TGCAGCGTTGACATCCGTAACACAGATACGCAGTATTTT

J gene: TRBJ2-5
D gene: NA
clone size: NA
V gene: TRBV9
CDR3 protein: CASSNSAVGETQYF
CDR3 DNA: TGTGCCAGCAGCAATAGCGCGGTGGGAGAGACCCAGTACTTC

J gene: TRBJ1-2
D gene: NA
clone size: NA
V gene: TRBV25-1
CDR3 protein: CASSYTNYGYTF
CDR3 DNA: TGTGCCAGCAGTTACACCAACTATGGCTACACCTTC

J gene: TRBJ2-1
D gene: TRBD2
clone size: NA
V gene: TRBV3-1
CDR3 protein: CASSQVLAGGDEQFF
CDR3 DNA: TGTGCCAGCAGCCAAGTACTAGCGGGAGGGGATGAGCAGTTCTTC

J gene: TRBJ1-5
D gene: TRBD1
clone size: NA
V gene: TRBV27
CDR3 protein: CASSTGGSNQPQHF
CDR3 DNA: TGTGCCAGCAGTACAGGGGGGAGCAATCAGCCCCAGCATTTT

J gene: TRBJ2-7
D gene: TRBD1
clone size: NA
V gene: TRBV11-2
CDR3 protein: CASSRTGDEQYF
CDR3 DNA: TGTGCCAGCAGCCGGACAGGGGACGAGCAGTACTTC

J gene: TRBJ2-1
D gene: NA
clone size: NA
V gene: TRBV20-1
CDR3 protein: CSAIHQGSEQFF
CDR3 DNA: TGCAGTGCTATTCATCAGGGCAGTGAGCAGTTCTTC

J gene: TRBJ2-1
D gene: NA
clone size: NA
V gene: TRBV7-9
CDR3 protein: CASAGPTYNEQFF
CDR3 DNA: TGTGCCAGCGCGGGACCAACCTACAATGAGCAGTTCTTC

J gene: TRBJ1-4
D gene: TRBD1
clone size: NA
V gene: TRBV29-1
CDR3 protein: CSAAGQAQEEKLFF
CDR3 DNA: TGCAGCGCCGCCGGACAGGCACAAGAAGAGAAACTGTTTTTT

J gene: TRBJ2-1
D gene: NA
clone size: NA
V gene: TRBV12-3/TRBV12-4
CDR3 protein: CASKDVGEQFF
CDR3 DNA: TGTGCCAGCAAGGATGTGGGGGAGCAGTTCTTC

J gene: TRBJ2-7
D gene: TRBD1
clone size: NA
V gene: TRBV12-3/TRBV12-4
CDR3 protein: CASSTQGWEQYF
CDR3 DNA: TGTGCCAGCAGTACACAGGGGTGGGAGCAGTACTTC

J gene: TRBJ2-3
D gene: TRBD2
clone size: NA
V gene: TRBV9
CDR3 protein: CASSDPLAGDTDTQYF
CDR3 DNA: TGTGCCAGCAGCGACCCTCTGGCGGGGGACACAGATACGCAGTATTTT

J gene: TRBJ1-6
D gene: TRBD1
clone size: NA
V gene: TRBV12-3/TRBV12-4
CDR3 protein: CASSLNRGHSPLHF
CDR3 DNA: TGTGCCAGCAGTTTAAATAGGGGGCATTCACCCCTCCACTTT

J gene: TRBJ1-2
D gene: TRBD1
clone size: NA
V gene: TRBV7-9
CDR3 protein: CASSPPGQGYGYTF
CDR3 DNA: TGTGCCAGCAGCCCCCCGGGACAGGGTTATGGCTACACCTTC

J gene: TRBJ1-1
D gene: TRBD1
clone size: once
V gene: TRBV7-9
CDR3 protein: CASSLGQGQAFF
CDR3 DNA: TGTGCCAGCAGCTTGGGACAGGGCCAAGCTTTCTTT

J gene: TRBJ2-7
D gene: NA
clone size: NA
V gene: TRBV20-1
CDR3 protein: CSALSWGEGYEQYF
CDR3 DNA: TGCAGTGCCCTAAGCTGGGGTGAGGGCTACGAGCAGTACTTC

J gene: TRBJ1-5
D gene: NA
clone size: once
V gene: TRBV6-6
CDR3 protein: CASSYSPGNQPQHF
CDR3 DNA: TGTGCCAGCAGTTATTCCCCAGGGAATCAGCCCCAGCATTTT

J gene: TRBJ2-2
D gene: NA
clone size: NA
V gene: TRBV4-3
CDR3 protein: CASSQVGRDLNTGELFF
CDR3 DNA: TGCGCCAGCAGCCAAGTAGGCAGAGACCTGAACACCGGGGAGCTGTTTTTT